The 3 T cell receptor beta chains below all came from one sample that was sequenced in a study of tumor and adjacent non-tumor tissue in lung cancer. Three rounds of nested PCR, following a modified ARM-PCR protocol, produced the TCRbeta library. TCRdb reanalysed the multiplex PCR reads using MiXCR and keeps one entry per CDR3 protein. The table records 40,000 to 45,000 distinct CDR3 sequences, roughly 60% of them present only once. The template was RNA from unsorted bulk tissue. This non-tumor lung sample came from over 3 cm beyond the tumor edge. What was sequenced was distant non-tumor lung tissue. The receptors originated from a woman in her thirties or forties with non-small cell lung cancer.

As to this clonotype: A much larger clonotype is one base distant, so this may be a read error. The V call is TRBV7-9, the J call TRBJ2-2; 7 bases are shared with TRBD1. The germline gives CDR1 SEHNR, CDR2 FQNEAQ (reference sequence). V lost 4 bases and J lost 4; bases outside the gene matches: 15. This CDR3 region has 18 residues. The CDR3 loop reads CASSSPRQGDPITGELFF. In DNA, the CDR3 is TGTGCCAGCAGCTCCCCCAGACAGGGCGACCCGATCACCGGGGAGCTGTTTTTT.

Turning to this clonotype: Since a much larger clone is just one base distant, this may be a read error. This sequence joins TRBV28 and TRBJ2-4; 10 bases align to TRBD1. The germline V gene encodes CDR1 MDHEN and CDR2 SYDVKM. The V gene end was trimmed by 5 bases and the J gene end by 10 bases; junction bases not matched to a gene: 8. The CDR3 spans 14 residues. The CDR3 region is CASSGTGAGKIQYF. As DNA, the CDR3 is TGTGCCAGCAGTGGGACAGGGGCGGGAAAGATTCAGTACTTC.

To note about this clonotype: A read error may explain this, as a much larger clone is one base away. The rearrangement uses TRBV25-1 and TRBJ2-7, with 8 bases aligning to TRBD1. Looked up from germline, CDR1 is MGHDK and CDR2 is SYGVNS. V was pared by 6 bases and J by 5 bases, with 15 bases of the junction left unmatched. This CDR3 spans 16 amino acids. The CDR3 is CASSLTFPGGSHEQYF. In DNA form, the CDR3 reads TGTGCCAGCAGCCTAACCTTTCCAGGGGGCAGCCACGAGCAGTACTTC.